This TCR beta chain appears in the sequencing data of a study of CD8 T cells in Susac syndrome. Patients with Susac syndrome met the recently defined diagnostic criteria for definite or probable disease. In germline, CDR1 is SGHTA, CDR2 FQGNSA. The CDR3 is made up of 12 amino acids. The V end was cut by 2 bases, the J end by 6 bases, with 8 bases between. An input of about 0.45 to 1 ug of RNA was subjected to reverse transcription using random hexamers. MiXCR was run by TCRdb on the immunoSEQ multiplex PCR reads, yielding one entry per CDR3 protein. Among more than 150,000 distinct CDR3 sequences listed, around 95% were seen once.

This sequence was found in a human donor with Susac syndrome. Sample: CD4+ T cells from PBMCs. V gene TRBV7-2 combines with J gene TRBJ2-7; D ambiguous. CDR3 sequence reads: CASSLPPFEQYF. Here the CDR3 DNA reads TGTGCCAGCAGCTTACCCCCCTTCGAGCAGTACTTC.